These T cell receptor beta chains were read from a single sample in a study of T cells after posttransplantation cyclophosphamide. Data came from immunoSEQ multiplex PCR; TCRdb stores just in-frame clones and leaves some out. The table lists 40,000 to 45,000 clones, no singletons, with approximately 2% in the top ten. Material: PBMCs. These TCRs come from a man aged 40-49 years in good health, CMV-negative, and a related stem cell transplant donor. The CDR3 runs from the conserved cysteine through the conserved F or W. Fields, in order: clone size, J gene, V gene, D gene, CDR3 DNA, CDR3 protein. A D gene is named only where the DNA matches it firmly. The size entry is marked missing in some rows and otherwise reads once, few, many or a size class.

size: few; J: TRBJ2-5; V: TRBV10-3; D: NA; DNA: TGTGCCATCAGCTCAGTGGACCAAGAGACCCAGTACTTC; CDR3: CAISSVDQETQYF
size: few; J: TRBJ2-1; V: TRBV27; D: TRBD1; DNA: TGTGCCAGCAACAGGGGCGACTCCTACAATGAGCAGTTCTTC; CDR3: CASNRGDSYNEQFF
size: many; J: TRBJ2-2; V: TRBV6-1; D: TRBD1; DNA: TGTGCCAGCACTCTGACAGGGGTGGCCGGGGAGCTGTTTTTT; CDR3: CASTLTGVAGELFF
size: many; J: TRBJ1-4; V: TRBV29-1; D: NA; DNA: TGCAGCGTTGGGTTCCGGGGGGCTGCGGCTAATGAAAAACTGTTTTTT; CDR3: CSVGFRGAAANEKLFF
size: many; J: TRBJ1-3; V: TRBV10-3; D: TRBD1; DNA: TGTGCCATCGGACAGGGGGCTGGAAACACCATATATTTT; CDR3: CAIGQGAGNTIYF
size: many; J: TRBJ1-6; V: TRBV18; D: NA; DNA: TGTGCCAGCTCACCGAACGGGAATTCACCCCTCCACTTT; CDR3: CASSPNGNSPLHF
size: many; J: TRBJ1-5; V: TRBV18; D: TRBD1; DNA: TGTGCCAGCTCTCGGGACAGGGGGTATAGCAATCAGCCCCAGCATTTT; CDR3: CASSRDRGYSNQPQHF
size: few; J: TRBJ1-2; V: TRBV28; D: TRBD1; DNA: TGTGCCAGCAAACTAGGACAGGGGGGTTATGGCTACACCTTC; CDR3: CASKLGQGGYGYTF
size: many; J: TRBJ2-2; V: TRBV7-7; D: TRBD1; DNA: TGTGCTAGCAGCTCTTCCGCAGGGGGACGCTCGAACACCGGGGAGCTGTTTTTT; CDR3: CASSSSAGGRSNTGELFF
size: few; J: TRBJ2-3; V: TRBV18; D: TRBD1; DNA: TGTGCCAGCTCCCAAGACAGGGTGACAGATACGCAGTATTTT; CDR3: CASSQDRVTDTQYF
size: many; J: TRBJ1-1; V: TRBV6-1; D: NA; DNA: TGTGCCAGCCGCGGGGACGGAGGACGCACTGAAGCTTTCTTT; CDR3: CASRGDGGRTEAFF
size: NA; J: TRBJ2-5; V: TRBV7-2; D: TRBD1; DNA: TGTGCCAGCAGCCCTAATCCGGGACAGGGGGCCCTCGAGGACTTC; CDR3: CASSPNPGQGALEDF
size: many; J: TRBJ2-3; V: TRBV11-1; D: TRBD1; DNA: TGTGCCAGCAGCATCCGGGACAGGTTCACAGATACGCAGTATTTT; CDR3: CASSIRDRFTDTQYF
size: few; J: TRBJ2-3; V: TRBV4-2; D: TRBD2; DNA: TGTGCCAGCAGCCCAGCCGTGGCTAGCGGGGCAACAGATACGCAGTATTTT; CDR3: CASSPAVASGATDTQYF
size: many; J: TRBJ2-3; V: TRBV28; D: TRBD1; DNA: TGTGCCAGCAGTTCAACAGGGGGCTTTTCAGATACGCAGTATTTT; CDR3: CASSSTGGFSDTQYF
size: many; J: TRBJ1-2; V: TRBV13; D: NA; DNA: TGTGCCAGCAGCTTAGGCCGGGGAGGCTACACCTTC; CDR3: CASSLGRGGYTF
size: few; J: TRBJ1-6; V: TRBV7-8; D: NA; DNA: TGTGCCAGCAGCTTACAGCAGGATGGCAATTCACCCCTCCACTTT; CDR3: CASSLQQDGNSPLHF
size: NA; J: TRBJ1-1; V: TRBV7-6; D: NA; DNA: TGTGCCAGCAGCCAGGACGGGGCTGAAGCTTTCTTT; CDR3: CASSQDGAEAFF
size: NA; J: TRBJ2-7; V: TRBV13; D: TRBD2; DNA: TGTGCCAGCAGCCCGAGGACTAGCCTCTACGAGCAGTACTTC; CDR3: CASSPRTSLYEQYF
size: few; J: TRBJ2-1; V: TRBV29-1; D: TRBD2; DNA: TGCAGCGTCGCAGCCTCTAGCGGGAGGGCCGGCGTTGACGTCTTC; CDR3: CSVAASSGRAGVDVF
size: many; J: TRBJ2-2; V: TRBV7-9; D: TRBD2; DNA: TGTGCCAGCAGCTTAGGACTAGCGGAGACCGGGGAGCTGTTTTTT; CDR3: CASSLGLAETGELFF
size: NA; J: TRBJ1-1; V: TRBV5-3; D: NA; DNA: TGTGCCAGCCGAGGGGGGGGGAGGACTGAAGCTTTCTTT; CDR3: CASRGGGRTEAFF
size: NA; J: TRBJ1-2; V: TRBV4-1; D: TRBD1; DNA: TGCGCCAGCAGCCATGACAGGGCACTACGTGGCTACACCTTC; CDR3: CASSHDRALRGYTF
size: many; J: TRBJ2-3; V: TRBV10-1; D: NA; DNA: TGCGCCAGCAGTGAGTCTGGCGGCGGCGGGTATACGCAGTATTTT; CDR3: CASSESGGGGYTQYF
size: few; J: TRBJ2-6; V: TRBV6-1; D: TRBD1; DNA: TGTGCCAGCAGTAAAGAGACAGGGCAAGCTGGGGCCAACGTCCTGACTTTC; CDR3: CASSKETGQAGANVLTF
size: many; J: TRBJ2-5; V: TRBV6-1; D: NA; DNA: TGTGCCAGCACTACCAAGACTAGGCAAGAGACCCAGTACTTC; CDR3: CASTTKTRQETQYF
size: NA; J: TRBJ2-2; V: TRBV6-1; D: TRBD1; DNA: TGTGCCAGCCTAGTAGACAGGGGGGGGGCCGGGGAGCTGTTTTTT; CDR3: CASLVDRGGAGELFF
size: many; J: TRBJ1-3; V: TRBV5-1; D: NA; DNA: TGCGCCAGCAGCATCGACGTTTCAGGTTCTGGAAACACCATATATTTT; CDR3: CASSIDVSGSGNTIYF
size: many; J: TRBJ1-1; V: TRBV19; D: NA; DNA: TGTGCCAGTATTGCAGGGAACACTGAAGCTTTCTTT; CDR3: CASIAGNTEAFF
size: many; J: TRBJ1-2; V: TRBV9; D: NA; DNA: TGTGCCAGCAGCGTGTGGGGGATCGGGGGTGGCTACACCTTC; CDR3: CASSVWGIGGGYTF
size: many; J: TRBJ2-3; V: TRBV10-3; D: TRBD2; DNA: TGTGCCACCAGGCGACTAGCGGGTTCAGATACGCAGTATTTT; CDR3: CATRRLAGSDTQYF
size: NA; J: TRBJ1-2; V: TRBV30; D: TRBD1; DNA: TGTGCCTGCCTTGGGACAGGGTCGGCCTATGGCTACACCTTC; CDR3: CACLGTGSAYGYTF
size: many; J: TRBJ1-1; V: TRBV6-5; D: NA; DNA: TGTGCCAGCAGAGCGAACACTGAAGCTTTCTTT; CDR3: CASRANTEAFF
size: many; J: TRBJ2-1; V: TRBV5-1; D: NA; DNA: TGCGCCAGCAGCTTGAGCGAGCGGACTTACAATGAGCAGTTCTTC; CDR3: CASSLSERTYNEQFF
size: few; J: TRBJ2-1; V: TRBV4-2; D: TRBD2; DNA: TGTGCCAGCAGCCAAAAGCTCCCTACTAGCGGGAGGGTCAATGAGCAGTTCTTC; CDR3: CASSQKLPTSGRVNEQFF
size: many; J: TRBJ1-1; V: TRBV7-2; D: NA; DNA: TGTGCCAGCAGTTCGAGGGTAGTTGGCACTGAAGCTTTCTTT; CDR3: CASSSRVVGTEAFF
size: many; J: TRBJ2-7; V: TRBV5-4; D: TRBD1; DNA: TGTGCCAGCAGCTTGGAGGGGACAGGGGAATCCGAGCAGTACTTC; CDR3: CASSLEGTGESEQYF
size: NA; J: TRBJ1-3; V: TRBV9; D: TRBD1; DNA: TGTGCCAGCAGCGCCGCCGGGACAGGAGGAAACACCATATATTTT; CDR3: CASSAAGTGGNTIYF
size: NA; J: TRBJ2-5; V: TRBV30; D: TRBD2; DNA: TGTGCCTGGACCCTAGCGGCCCTGGGGGAGACCCAGTACTTC; CDR3: CAWTLAALGETQYF
size: NA; J: TRBJ2-2; V: TRBV11-1; D: TRBD2; DNA: TGTGCCAGCAGCTTAGCGGGAGGGCTAAACGACCTCGGGGAGCTGTTTTTT; CDR3: CASSLAGGLNDLGELFF
size: many; J: TRBJ2-1; V: TRBV27; D: TRBD2; DNA: TGTGCCAGCAGCCTGCGCGGGGGGGCTAAGGAGCAGTTCTTC; CDR3: CASSLRGGAKEQFF
size: many; J: TRBJ2-5; V: TRBV10-3; D: TRBD1; DNA: TGTGCCATCAGTGACTCGGCAGGGGGTTTTGAGACCCAGTACTTC; CDR3: CAISDSAGGFETQYF
size: few; J: TRBJ2-5; V: TRBV4-1; D: TRBD1; DNA: TGCGCCAGCAGCCACGATAGACCCGGGACAGGTAGGGTCTACCAAGAGACCCAGTACTTC; CDR3: CASSHDRPGTGRVYQETQYF
size: many; J: TRBJ1-6; V: TRBV5-8; D: NA; DNA: TGTGCCAGCAGAAGTTCCGGGTCACCCCTCCACTTT; CDR3: CASRSSGSPLHF
size: many; J: TRBJ2-5; V: TRBV19; D: NA; DNA: TGTGCCAGTAGTCCGCAGGGAGGTCAAGAGACCCAGTACTTC; CDR3: CASSPQGGQETQYF
size: NA; J: TRBJ2-3; V: TRBV27; D: TRBD1; DNA: TGTGCCAGCAGTTTACAGGGGGTTAGCACAGATACGCAGTATTTT; CDR3: CASSLQGVSTDTQYF